Detailed here is one TCR beta chain. Its antigen is currently unknown. The data stem from a study of blood T cells in healthy people across ages. Overall study context: Template switching retrieved approximately one barcoded beta molecule for each two T cells.

Using a J-beta primer mix together with a sample-barcoded 5' primer, a second PCR was run for roughly 6 to 11 cycles. In TCRdb, the 5' RACE reads were re-called with MiXCR into one record per CDR3 protein. Altogether more than 800,000 distinct CDR3 sequences are present, under 30% being singletons, with the ten largest covering around 15%. The germline CDR1 and CDR2 sequences are DFQATT and SNEGSKA (reference sequence). J was trimmed by 2 bases and V by 3 bases; bases with no gene match: 2. The CDR3 length is 13 residues. Study-wide results and limits: Naive T cell percentage strongly correlated with TCR beta diversity. PBMCs left unsorted prevented a conclusive naive versus antigen-experienced comparison.

This receptor was taken from a woman of 80 years or more in good health. The specimen was blood. V and J are TRBV20-1 and TRBJ1-2; 8 bases agree with TRBD1. The DNA for the CDR3 is TGCAGTGCTAGTTACAGGGGGAACTATGGCTACACCTTC. Translating it yields CSASYRGNYGYTF.